This paragraph reports one TCR beta chain. Random-hexamer reverse transcription was applied to 0.5 to 1 ug RNA. It was immunoSEQ multiplex PCR that amplified TCR beta CDR3 across 54 Vbeta and 13 Jbeta. TCRdb recomputed calls from the immunoSEQ multiplex PCR reads with MiXCR, one row per CDR3 protein. The table includes around 130,000 distinct CDR3 sequences, less than 95% detected once. The sequenced target, TCR beta, came from blood CD8+ and CD4+ T cells. Healthy donors were controls matched for age and sex. Negative isolation was used for CD8+ and CD4+ T cells, and FACS enrichment was applied to TEMRA cells. The sample comes from a study of CD8 T cells in Susac syndrome. In germline, CDR1 is SNHLY, CDR2 FYNNEI. The germline V and J ends were trimmed by 4 bases and 3 bases, with 9 bases remaining between them. There are 13 residues in the CDR3.

This sequence originates from a human donor in good health. J is TRBJ2-5 and V is TRBV2; D might be TRBD1 (5 bases). The sequencing sample was made of CD4+ T cells from PBMCs. The CDR3 nucleotides are TGTGCCAGCAGTGTACAGGAGAAAGAGACCCAGTACTTC. Protein product: CASSVQEKETQYF.